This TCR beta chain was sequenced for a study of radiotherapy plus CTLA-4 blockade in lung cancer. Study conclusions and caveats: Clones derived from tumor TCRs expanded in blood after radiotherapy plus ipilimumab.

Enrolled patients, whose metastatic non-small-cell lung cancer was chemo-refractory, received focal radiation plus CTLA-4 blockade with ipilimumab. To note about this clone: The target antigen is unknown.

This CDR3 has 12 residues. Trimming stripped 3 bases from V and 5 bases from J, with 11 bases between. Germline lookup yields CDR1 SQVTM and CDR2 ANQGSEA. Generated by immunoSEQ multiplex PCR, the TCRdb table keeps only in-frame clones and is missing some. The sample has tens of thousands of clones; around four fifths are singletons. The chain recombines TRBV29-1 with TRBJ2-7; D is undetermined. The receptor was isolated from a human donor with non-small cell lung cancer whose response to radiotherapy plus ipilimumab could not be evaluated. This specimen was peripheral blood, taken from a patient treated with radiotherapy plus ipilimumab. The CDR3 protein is CSVDSSSHEQYF. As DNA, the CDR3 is TGCAGCGTTGACTCATCGAGCCACGAGCAGTACTTC.